A selection of T cell receptor beta chains follows, all from one sample in a study of blood T cell repertoires in COVID-19. Using immunoSEQ multiplex PCR, the repertoire was profiled, and TCRdb retains in-frame clones only, with some absent. Here the sample spans roughly 450,000 clones, 90% being singletons. Material for sequencing was PBMCs or T cells enriched from blood (not recorded which). The receptors originated from a man in his late teens or twenties who had recovered from COVID-19. The CDR3 runs from the conserved cysteine through the conserved F or W. D genes are given only for firm matches. Clone size, where shown, is once, few, many, or a class for clones that have expanded.

.	TRBD2	TRBV9	TRBJ2-2	CASSASGAGDTGELFF	TGTGCCAGCAGCGCCTCCGGGGCGGGAGACACCGGGGAGCTGTTTTTT
.	.	TRBV6-5	TRBJ2-2	CASSRNTGELFF	TGTGCCAGCAGCAGGAACACCGGGGAGCTGTTTTTT
.	.	TRBV19	TRBJ1-1	CASSIDRGDTEAFF	TGTGCCAGTAGTATAGATCGAGGAGACACTGAAGCTTTCTTT
.	TRBD1	TRBV11-2	TRBJ1-2	CASSLGTDRTRTF	TGTGCCAGCAGCTTGGGTACGGACAGGACAAGGACCTTC
.	TRBD2	TRBV3-1/TRBV3-2	TRBJ2-3	CASSPRRGGTLFQSDTQYF	TGTGCCAGCAGCCCCCGGCGGGGGGGGACTCTCTTTCAATCAGATACGCAGTATTTT
.	.	TRBV7-2	TRBJ1-5	CASSLAHPEGNQPQHF	TGTGCCAGCAGCTTAGCGCATCCGGAGGGAAATCAGCCCCAGCATTTT
.	TRBD1	TRBV14	TRBJ2-3	CASSQGTGGNTDTQYF	TGTGCCAGCAGCCAAGGGACAGGGGGAAACACAGATACGCAGTATTTT
.	.	TRBV27	TRBJ1-2	CASSFRGSYGYTF	TGTGCCAGCAGTTTCCGAGGGTCCTATGGCTACACCTTC
.	.	TRBV12-3/TRBV12-4	TRBJ1-2	CASSLGAVNVYTF	TGTGCCAGCAGTTTAGGGGCAGTTAATGTCTACACCTTC
.	TRBD1	TRBV7-3	TRBJ1-1	CASSSQGRDTEAFF	TGTGCCAGCAGCTCACAGGGGCGGGACACTGAAGCTTTCTTT
.	.	TRBV2	TRBJ2-1	CASNTRSSYNEQFF	TGTGCCAGCAACACAAGAAGCTCCTACAATGAGCAGTTCTTC
.	.	TRBV7-8	TRBJ2-5	CASSLARAGQETQYF	TGTGCCAGCAGCTTAGCACGAGCGGGTCAAGAGACCCAGTACTTC
once	TRBD1	TRBV12-5	TRBJ1-1	CASGLATGVNTEAFF	TGTGCTAGTGGTTTGGCGACAGGGGTGAACACTGAAGCTTTCTTT
.	.	TRBV7-9	TRBJ2-7	CASSLGGNPYEQYF	TGTGCCAGCAGCTTAGGCGGCAATCCCTACGAGCAGTACTTC
once	.	TRBV3-1/TRBV3-2	TRBJ2-7	CASSSRNRDNYEQYF	TGTGCCAGCAGCTCTCGAAACCGGGATAACTACGAGCAGTACTTC
few	TRBD1	TRBV5-1	TRBJ1-2	CASSPDRTGTNYGYTF	TGCGCCAGCAGCCCCGACCGGACAGGGACTAACTATGGCTACACCTTC
.	.	TRBV6-1	TRBJ1-2	CASSEVRLGYTF	TGTGCCAGCAGTGAGGTCAGACTTGGCTACACCTTC
.	.	TRBV11-3	TRBJ2-1	CASSLEAGTRFRDEQFF	TGTGCCAGCAGCTTAGAGGCAGGGACAAGGTTTAGGGATGAGCAGTTCTTC
few	.	TRBV9	TRBJ2-1	CASSVGPPGGRYNEQFF	TGTGCCAGCAGCGTAGGTCCCCCAGGGGGGAGGTACAATGAGCAGTTCTTC
.	.	TRBV3-1/TRBV3-2	TRBJ1-3	CASGQSGNTIYF	TGTGCCAGTGGACAGTCTGGAAACACCATATATTTT
.	TRBD1	TRBV7-3	TRBJ2-1	CASSQGQALTSRNEQFF	TGTGCCAGCAGCCAAGGACAGGCACTAACCTCACGCAATGAGCAGTTCTTC
.	TRBD2	TRBV9	TRBJ2-5	CASSPRTSVETQYF	TGTGCCAGCAGCCCCCGGACTAGTGTAGAGACCCAGTACTTC
.	.	TRBV15	TRBJ1-2	CATSSGRSLGARGPGYTF	TGTGCCACCAGCAGTGGGAGGAGCCTGGGAGCGCGGGGTCCTGGCTACACCTTC
.	.	TRBV27	TRBJ2-6	CASQISGANVLTF	TGTGCCAGCCAAATTTCTGGGGCCAACGTCCTGACTTTC
.	.	TRBV28	TRBJ2-7	CASSQAGLYEQYF	TGTGCCAGCAGTCAAGCGGGCCTCTACGAGCAGTACTTC
.	TRBD1	TRBV2	TRBJ1-1	CASRRDRGTFF	TGTGCCAGCCGCCGGGACAGGGGGACTTTCTTT
once	.	TRBV7-8	TRBJ1-1	CASSLFSMGSHTEAFF	TGTGCCAGCAGCTTATTCTCTATGGGCAGCCACACTGAAGCTTTCTTT
.	.	TRBV9	TRBJ1-3	CASSFGQSGNTIYF	TGTGCCAGCAGCTTCGGACAGAGTGGAAACACCATATATTTT
.	.	TRBV9	TRBJ2-1	CASSTSLFGGEQFF	TGTGCCAGCAGCACGAGTTTATTTGGAGGTGAGCAGTTCTTC
.	.	TRBV6-1	TRBJ1-2	CASSEMRHYGYTF	TGTGCCAGCAGTGAAATGAGGCACTATGGCTACACCTTC
.	TRBD1	TRBV5-7	TRBJ1-6	CASSFGRDSNNSPLHF	TGTGCCAGCAGCTTTGGCCGGGACAGTAATAATTCACCCCTCCACTTT
.	.	TRBV7-6	TRBJ1-1	CASSAGGMNTEAFF	TGTGCCAGCAGCGCGGGAGGAATGAACACTGAAGCTTTCTTT
.	TRBD2	TRBV3-1/TRBV3-2	TRBJ2-2	CASSPTSGGENTGELFF	TGTGCCAGCAGCCCGACTAGCGGGGGGGAAAACACCGGGGAGCTGTTTTTT
few	TRBD1	TRBV10-3	TRBJ2-1	CAISVGQGNSYNEQFF	TGTGCCATCAGTGTGGGACAGGGAAACTCCTACAATGAGCAGTTCTTC
.	.	TRBV7-9	TRBJ2-1	CASSLGTSGNEQFF	TGTGCCAGCAGCCTCGGGACTTCAGGAAATGAGCAGTTCTTC
.	.	TRBV29-1	TRBJ1-1	CSVGWGKDTEAFF	TGCAGCGTTGGATGGGGCAAGGACACTGAAGCTTTCTTT
once	TRBD1	TRBV3-1/TRBV3-2	TRBJ1-4	CASSYRGNEKLFF	TGTGCCAGCAGCTACAGGGGCAATGAAAAACTGTTTTTT
.	.	TRBV2	TRBJ1-2	CAGRGDGNYGYTF	TGTGCCGGACGGGGGGACGGGAACTATGGCTACACCTTC
.	.	TRBV30	TRBJ1-1	CAWSGRTPNTEAFF	TGTGCCTGGAGCGGAAGGACACCGAACACTGAAGCTTTCTTT
.	.	TRBV9	TRBJ1-3	CASSPGTHPSTIYF	TGTGCCAGCAGCCCTGGGACACACCCCAGCACCATATATTTT
.	.	TRBV19	TRBJ1-2	CASSMSELFYGYTF	TGTGCCAGTAGTATGTCGGAGTTATTTTATGGCTACACCTTC
once	.	TRBV7-9	TRBJ2-3	CASSWDRQRTDTQYF	TGTGCCAGCAGCTGGGATAGACAGCGCACAGATACGCAGTATTTT